Shown below are 8 T cell receptor beta chains from a single sample sequenced in a study of control samples from healthy donors and cancer patients. Profiling relied on immunoSEQ multiplex PCR, and the TCRdb table lists in-frame clones only, not all of them. This sample carries fewer than 200,000 clones, 80% to 90% of them seen once, and the ten largest clones take about 12%. The sample consisted of blood. The receptors derive from a man aged 25-45 years in good health.

The chain links TRBV18 to TRBJ1-2; D remains unclear. This CDR3 is 17 amino acids long. Germline CDR1 and CDR2: KGHSH and LQKENI. V lost 6 bases and J lost 3, with 23 bases in between. CDR3 sequence (DNA): TGTGCCAGCTCTCAACTTGCTGGCAGTTTTTTTGACTATGGCTACACCTTC. As protein: CASSQLAGSFFDYGYTF.

The chain links TRBV12-3 or TRBV12-4 to TRBJ1-2, with 10 bases aligning to TRBD1. J lost 7 bases, V lost 8 bases, and 7 bases had no gene match. CDR3 size: 13 residues. CDR3 DNA sequence: TGTGCCAGCTCCGAAGGGACAGGGGTTGGCTACACCTTC. It is translated as CASSEGTGVGYTF.

V is TRBV5-6 and J is TRBJ1-1, with 9 positions matching TRBD1. The V segment lost 6 bases and the J segment 6 bases; nucleotides outside the gene matches: 12. Germline lookup yields CDR1 SGHDT and CDR2 YYEEEE. This CDR3 has 15 amino acids. Here the CDR3 reads CASTRTGERFSEAFF. The CDR3 DNA reads TGTGCCAGCACCCGGACAGGGGAAAGATTCTCTGAAGCTTTCTTT.

The chain joins TRBV3-1 (or the pseudogene TRBV3-2) to TRBJ1-3, with 9 bases identical to TRBD1. The CDR3 has 16 amino acids. V lost 1 base and J lost 0; bases outside the gene matches: 1. The V gene's germline CDR1 is LGHDT and CDR2 YNNKEL (reference sequence). The CDR3: CASSQATGGSGNTIYF. The CDR3 DNA reads TGTGCCAGCAGCCAAGCGACAGGGGGCTCTGGAAACACCATATATTTT.

The chain joins TRBV18 to TRBJ1-5; 7 bases match TRBD1. Germline assignment: CDR1 KGHSH and CDR2 LQKENI. The J segment lost 9 bases and the V segment lost 4 bases, leaving 9 bases of the junction unmatched. This CDR3 has 14 residues. CDR3 in DNA: TGTGCCAGCTCACTAGGGGACAGCTCAAGGCCCCAGCATTTT. Protein product: CASSLGDSSRPQHF.

The chain couples TRBV4-3 to TRBJ1-2; D unresolved. CDR3 size: 14 residues. Trimming shortened V by 0 bases and J by 8 bases, and 13 bases separated the two germline ends. Germline V CDR1 and CDR2: LGHNA, YSLEER. The CDR3 sequence is CASSQDTKGLGYTF. CDR3 nucleotide sequence: TGCGCCAGCAGCCAAGATACCAAGGGTTTGGGCTACACCTTC.

V usage is TRBV7-9 and J usage is TRBJ2-2, with 8 bases aligning to TRBD2. J gave up 7 bases and V 7 bases, and 14 bases lay outside the gene matches. Looked up from germline, CDR1 is SEHNR and CDR2 is FQNEAQ (reference sequence). This CDR3 comprises 16 residues. CDR3 nucleotides: TGTGCCAGCAATGCCCCGGGACTAGAGCAGGGCGGGGAGCTGTTTTTT. Protein sequence: CASNAPGLEQGGELFF.

The chain is built from TRBV13 and TRBJ1-4; TRBD1 matches at 9 bases. Losses at the gene ends were 5 bases for V and 8 bases for J; bases not matched to a gene: 12. The CDR3 totals 16 residues. CDR1 and CDR2 from the germline V gene are PRHDT and FYEKMQ (reference sequence). CDR3: CASSRLFRDREEKLFF. CDR3 DNA: TGTGCCAGCAGCCGATTATTCCGGGACAGGGAGGAAAAACTGTTTTTT.